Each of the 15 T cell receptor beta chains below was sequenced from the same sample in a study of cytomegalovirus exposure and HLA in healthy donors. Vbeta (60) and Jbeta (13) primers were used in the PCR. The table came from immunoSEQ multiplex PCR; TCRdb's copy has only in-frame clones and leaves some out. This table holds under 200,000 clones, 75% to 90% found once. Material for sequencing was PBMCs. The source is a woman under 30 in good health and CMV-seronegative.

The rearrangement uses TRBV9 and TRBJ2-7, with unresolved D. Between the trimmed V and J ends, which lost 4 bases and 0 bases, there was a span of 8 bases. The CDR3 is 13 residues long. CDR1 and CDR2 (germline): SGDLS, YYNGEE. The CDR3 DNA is TGTGCCAGCAGCCTTGGCCCCTCCTACGAGCAGTACTTC. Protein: CASSLGPSYEQYF.

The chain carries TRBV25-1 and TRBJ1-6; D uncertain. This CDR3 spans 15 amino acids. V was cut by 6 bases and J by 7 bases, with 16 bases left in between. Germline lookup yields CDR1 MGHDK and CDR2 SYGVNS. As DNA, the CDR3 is TGTGCCAGCAGCCCCCCCCGGACTAGGAATTCACCCCTCCACTTT. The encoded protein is CASSPPRTRNSPLHF.

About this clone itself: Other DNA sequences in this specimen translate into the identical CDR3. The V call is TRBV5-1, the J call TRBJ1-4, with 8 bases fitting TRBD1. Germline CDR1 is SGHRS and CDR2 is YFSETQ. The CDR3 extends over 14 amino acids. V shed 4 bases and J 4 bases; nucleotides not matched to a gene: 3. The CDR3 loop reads CASSLGQGNEKLFF. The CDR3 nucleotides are TGCGCCAGCAGCCTCGGACAGGGTAATGAAAAACTGTTTTTT.

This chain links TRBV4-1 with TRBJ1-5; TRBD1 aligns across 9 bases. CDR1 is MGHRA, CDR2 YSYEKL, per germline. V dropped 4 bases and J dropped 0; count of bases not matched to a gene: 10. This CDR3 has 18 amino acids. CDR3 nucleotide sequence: TGCGCCAGCAGCCTTTACACGGGACAGGGTTATAGCAATCAGCCCCAGCATTTT. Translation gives CASSLYTGQGYSNQPQHF.

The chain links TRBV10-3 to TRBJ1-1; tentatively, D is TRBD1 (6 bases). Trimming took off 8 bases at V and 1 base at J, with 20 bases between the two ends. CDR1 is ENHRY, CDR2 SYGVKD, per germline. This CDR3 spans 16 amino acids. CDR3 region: CAIRPHGRTENTEAFF. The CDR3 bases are TGTGCCATCCGACCTCATGGCAGGACAGAGAACACTGAAGCTTTCTTT.

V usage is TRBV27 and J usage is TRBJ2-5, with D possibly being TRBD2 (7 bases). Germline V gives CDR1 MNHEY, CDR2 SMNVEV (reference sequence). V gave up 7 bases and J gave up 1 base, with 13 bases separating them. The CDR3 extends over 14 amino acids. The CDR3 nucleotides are TGTGCCAGCACAACCGCGGGGGCCCAAGAGACCCAGTACTTC. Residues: CASTTAGAQETQYF.

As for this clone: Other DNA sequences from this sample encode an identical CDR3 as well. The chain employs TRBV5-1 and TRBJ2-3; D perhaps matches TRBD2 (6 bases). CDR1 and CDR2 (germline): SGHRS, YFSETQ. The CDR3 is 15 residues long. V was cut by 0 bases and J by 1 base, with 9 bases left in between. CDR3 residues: CASSLAGGGTDTQYF. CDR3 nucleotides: TGCGCCAGCAGCTTGGCCGGAGGGGGCACAGATACGCAGTATTTT.

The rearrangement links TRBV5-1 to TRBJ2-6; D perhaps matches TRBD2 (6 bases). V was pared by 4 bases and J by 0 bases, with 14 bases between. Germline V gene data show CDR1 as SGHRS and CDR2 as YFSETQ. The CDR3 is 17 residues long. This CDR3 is CASSRGTANSGANVLTF. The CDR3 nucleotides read TGCGCCAGCAGCCGGGGGACGGCGAACTCTGGGGCCAACGTCCTGACTTTC.

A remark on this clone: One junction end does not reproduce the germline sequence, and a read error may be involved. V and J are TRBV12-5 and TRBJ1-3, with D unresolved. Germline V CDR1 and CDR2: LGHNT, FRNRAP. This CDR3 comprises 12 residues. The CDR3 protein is CASGLVHDREHF. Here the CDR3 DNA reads TGTGCTAGTGGTTTGGTACACGATAGGGAGCATTTT. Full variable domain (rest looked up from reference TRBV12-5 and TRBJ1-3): DARVTQTPRHKVTEMGQEVTMRCQPILGHNTVFWYRQTMMQGLELLAYFRNRAPLDDSGMPKDRFSAEMPDATLATLKIQPSEPRDSAVYFCASGLVHDREHFGEGSWLTVV.

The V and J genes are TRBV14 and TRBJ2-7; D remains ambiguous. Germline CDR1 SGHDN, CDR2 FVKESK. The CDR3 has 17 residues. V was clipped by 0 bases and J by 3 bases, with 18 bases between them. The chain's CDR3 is CASSQDSAHGLYYEQYF. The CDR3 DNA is TGTGCCAGCAGCCAAGATTCCGCCCACGGGTTATACTACGAGCAGTACTTC.

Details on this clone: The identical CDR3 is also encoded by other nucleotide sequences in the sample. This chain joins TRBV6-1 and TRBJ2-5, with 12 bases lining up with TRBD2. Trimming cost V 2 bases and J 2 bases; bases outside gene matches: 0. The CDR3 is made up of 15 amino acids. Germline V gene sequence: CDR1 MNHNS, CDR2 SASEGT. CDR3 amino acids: CASSELAGGQETQYF. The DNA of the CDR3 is TGTGCCAGCAGTGAACTAGCGGGAGGGCAAGAGACCCAGTACTTC.

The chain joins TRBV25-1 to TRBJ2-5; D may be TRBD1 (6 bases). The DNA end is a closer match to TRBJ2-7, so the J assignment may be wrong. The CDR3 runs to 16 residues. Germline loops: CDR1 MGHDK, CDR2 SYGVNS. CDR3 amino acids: CASSARKEDSSYEQYF. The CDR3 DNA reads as TGTGCCAGCAGTGCGCGAAAGGAGGACAGCTCCTACGAGCAGTACTTC.

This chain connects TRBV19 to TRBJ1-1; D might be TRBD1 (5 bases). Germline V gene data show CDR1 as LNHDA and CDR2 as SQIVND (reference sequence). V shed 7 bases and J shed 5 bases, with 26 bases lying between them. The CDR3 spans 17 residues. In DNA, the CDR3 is TGTGCCAGTAAGGACCGAGGGAGGGGAGTTGTTCCGACTGAAGCTTTCTTT. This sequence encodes CASKDRGRGVVPTEAFF.

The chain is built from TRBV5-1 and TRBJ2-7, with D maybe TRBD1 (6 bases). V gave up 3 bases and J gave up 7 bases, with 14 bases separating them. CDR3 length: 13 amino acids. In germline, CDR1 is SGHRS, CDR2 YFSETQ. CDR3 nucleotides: TGCGCCAGCAGCTCCGGACAGACGGGTGAGCAGTACTTC. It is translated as CASSSGQTGEQYF.

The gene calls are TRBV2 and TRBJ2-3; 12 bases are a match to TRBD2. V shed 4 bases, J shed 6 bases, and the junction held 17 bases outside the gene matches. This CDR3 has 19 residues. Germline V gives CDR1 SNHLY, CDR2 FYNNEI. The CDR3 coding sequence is TGTGCCAGCAGTGGGGGACTCGGGGCTAGCGGGGGGGCCTCTGATACGCAGTATTTT. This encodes CASSGGLGASGGASDTQYF.